This TCR beta chain was recorded in a study of regulatory T cells in long-lasting Graves disease. Broader study findings: Persistent Graves' patients showed less TCR diversity than newly diagnosed patients showed.

This clonotype was recorded a few times. The antigen is not known. Since a much larger clone is just one base distant, this may be a read error. Regarding time point: newly diagnosed GD, antithyroid drugs for less than 3 months. After RNA was extracted from PBMCs, the TCR library was made from it. The CDR3 covers 14 residues. Germline V lookup: CDR1 MGHRA, CDR2 YSYEKL. Unmatched junction bases numbered 7, after V lost 4 bases and J lost 7 bases. Assembly of TCR beta libraries relied on iRepertoire HTBI primers together with Arm-PCR of CDR3 regions. One entry per CDR3 protein results from TCRdb running MiXCR on the multiplex PCR reads. This sample has under 300,000 distinct CDR3 sequences, with 18% found just once. These data also featured in a second study, about T cells in Graves' hyperthyroidism and ophthalmopathy. This second study says: Patients aged 18 to 65 had newly diagnosed hyperthyroidism that had lasted under 2 months.

This material consisted of peripheral blood mononuclear cells (PBMCs), taken at new diagnosis, from a patient treated with antithyroid drugs. The chain combines TRBV4-1 with TRBJ2-1; 7 bases match TRBD2. This sequence originates from a woman in her twenties or thirties with Graves disease. Here the CDR3 reads CASSPTDGGNEQFF. The DNA for the CDR3 is TGCGCCAGCAGCCCCACGGACGGGGGGAATGAGCAGTTCTTC.